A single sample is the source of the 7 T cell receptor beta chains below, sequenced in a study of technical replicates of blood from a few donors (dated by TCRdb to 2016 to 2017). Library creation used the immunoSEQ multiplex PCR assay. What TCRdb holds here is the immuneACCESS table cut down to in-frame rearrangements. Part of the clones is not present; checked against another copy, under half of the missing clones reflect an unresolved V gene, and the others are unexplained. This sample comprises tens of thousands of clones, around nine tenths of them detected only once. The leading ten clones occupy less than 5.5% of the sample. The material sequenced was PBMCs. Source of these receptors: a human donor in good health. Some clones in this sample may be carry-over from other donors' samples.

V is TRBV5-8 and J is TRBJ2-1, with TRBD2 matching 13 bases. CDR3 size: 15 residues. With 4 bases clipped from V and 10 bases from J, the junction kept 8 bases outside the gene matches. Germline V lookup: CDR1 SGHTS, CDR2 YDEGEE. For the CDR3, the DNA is TGTGCCAGCAGCCGCGGGACTAGCGGGGCGGGGGAGCAGTTCTTC. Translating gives CASSRGTSGAGEQFF.

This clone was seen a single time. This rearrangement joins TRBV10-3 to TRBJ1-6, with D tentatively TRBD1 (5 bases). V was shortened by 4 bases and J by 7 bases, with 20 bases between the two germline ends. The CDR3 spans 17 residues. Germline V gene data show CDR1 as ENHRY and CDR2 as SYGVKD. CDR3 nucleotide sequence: TGTGCCATCAGTGTTGACTGGAAGGGGTCTACGAATTCACCCCTCCACTTT. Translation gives CAISVDWKGSTNSPLHF.

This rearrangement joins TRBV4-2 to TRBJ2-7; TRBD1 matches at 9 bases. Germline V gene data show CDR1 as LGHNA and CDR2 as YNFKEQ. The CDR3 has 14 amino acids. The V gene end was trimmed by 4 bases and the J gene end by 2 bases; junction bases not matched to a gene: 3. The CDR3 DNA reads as TGTGCCAGCAGCCCGACAGGGGGTGCCTACGAGCAGTACTTC. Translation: CASSPTGGAYEQYF.

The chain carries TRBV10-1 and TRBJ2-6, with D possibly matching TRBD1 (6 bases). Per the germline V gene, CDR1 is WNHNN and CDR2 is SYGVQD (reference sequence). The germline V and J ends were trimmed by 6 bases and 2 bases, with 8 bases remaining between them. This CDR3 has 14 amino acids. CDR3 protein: CASRGGTGANVLTF. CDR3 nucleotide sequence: TGCGCCAGCAGAGGGGGTACTGGGGCCAACGTCCTGACTTTC.

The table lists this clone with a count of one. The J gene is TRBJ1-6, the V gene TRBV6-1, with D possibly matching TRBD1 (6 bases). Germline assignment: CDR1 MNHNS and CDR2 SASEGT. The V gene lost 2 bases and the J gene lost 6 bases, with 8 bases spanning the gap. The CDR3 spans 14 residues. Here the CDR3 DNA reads TGTGCCAGCAGTGAAACAGGGACTAATTCACCCCTCCACTTT. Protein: CASSETGTNSPLHF.

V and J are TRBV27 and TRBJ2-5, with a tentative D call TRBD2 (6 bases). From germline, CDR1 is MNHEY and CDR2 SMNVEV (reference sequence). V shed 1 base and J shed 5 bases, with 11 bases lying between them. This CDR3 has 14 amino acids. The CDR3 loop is CASSLLGTAETQYF. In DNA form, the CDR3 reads TGTGCCAGCAGTTTATTAGGGACTGCGGAGACCCAGTACTTC.

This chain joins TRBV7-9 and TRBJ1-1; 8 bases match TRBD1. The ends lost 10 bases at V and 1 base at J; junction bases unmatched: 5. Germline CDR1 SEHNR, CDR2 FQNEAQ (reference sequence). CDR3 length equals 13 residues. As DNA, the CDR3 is TGTGCCACCACCGGGACAGGGAACACTGAAGCTTTCTTT. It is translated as CATTGTGNTEAFF.